This note documents a single T cell receptor beta chain sequence. Its antigen remains unknown. This record comes from a study of cytomegalovirus exposure and HLA in healthy donors. Broader study findings: An analysis done earlier found most TCR beta V segments productive about 87% or about 30% of the time. A later analysis found most CMV-associated TCR beta chains apparently HLA-restricted.

This PCR relied on a set of 60 Vbeta primers and 13 Jbeta primers. Libraries were prepared by immunoSEQ multiplex PCR; TCRdb keeps only in-frame clonotypes and omits some of them. In the table there are fewer than 200,000 clones, roughly 85% of which are singletons. The specimen sequenced was PBMCs. This receptor was identified in a woman in her 30s in good health and CMV-seronegative.

This CDR3 is CSAGWGTNTEAFF. CDR3 nucleotide sequence: TGCAGCGCTGGGTGGGGGACAAACACTGAAGCTTTCTTT. The chain couples TRBV29-1 to TRBJ1-1, with D perhaps matching TRBD1 (6 bases). Trimming shortened V by 7 bases and J by 2 bases, and 14 bases separated the two germline ends. From germline, CDR1 is SQVTM and CDR2 ANQGSEA. The CDR3 is made up of 13 amino acids.